This TCR beta chain was recovered during a study of radiotherapy plus CTLA-4 blockade in lung cancer. CDR1 MNHNS and CDR2 SASEGT come from the germline V gene. Unmatched junction bases numbered 4, after V lost 6 bases and J lost 5 bases. CDR3 size: 13 residues. Repertoires were generated with immunoSEQ multiplex PCR, while TCRdb's copy carries only in-frame clones and drops some. This sample has 90,000 to 150,000 clones, with approximately 84% found just once. The chain is built from TRBV6-1 and TRBJ1-2; 9 bases match TRBD1. Sequenced material: peripheral blood, taken from a patient treated with radiotherapy plus ipilimumab. The origin of this receptor is a human donor with non-small cell lung cancer who had a partial response to radiotherapy plus ipilimumab. In DNA, the CDR3 is TGTGCCAGCAGCCGGGACAGGGCGTATGGCTACACCTTC. As protein: CASSRDRAYGYTF.